Below are 29 T cell receptor beta chains sequenced from a single sample in a study of blood T cell repertoires in COVID-19. Clones were sequenced by immunoSEQ multiplex PCR, and TCRdb holds only the in-frame ones, with some missing. The sample records 140,000 to 150,000 clones, 60% to 80% being singletons. The specimen was peripheral blood. The receptors derive from a man aged 50 or older with active or convalescent COVID-19.

A few counts support this clone. This rearrangement joins TRBV7-9 to TRBJ1-5, with D perhaps TRBD1 (6 bases). Germline V gene lookup returns CDR1 SEHNR and CDR2 FQNEAQ (reference sequence). V dropped 5 bases and J dropped 2 bases, with 13 bases sitting between them. This CDR3 has 15 amino acids. For the CDR3, the DNA is TGTGCCAGCAGCCTGGCGGCAGGGGGCAATCAGCCCCAGCATTTT. It specifies CASSLAAGGNQPQHF.

V and J are TRBV2 and TRBJ2-1, with a weak D call TRBD2 (6 bases). This CDR3 region has 15 residues. Trimming took off 3 bases at V and 1 base at J, with 10 bases between the two ends. Germline values: CDR1 SNHLY, CDR2 FYNNEI. CDR3 amino acids: CASSDVRGSYNEQFF. The CDR3 region has the DNA TGTGCCAGCAGTGACGTGCGGGGATCCTACAATGAGCAGTTCTTC.

The chain carries TRBV28 and TRBJ1-1; D call uncertain. V gave up 2 bases and J gave up 8 bases, with 15 bases separating them. The germline gives CDR1 MDHEN, CDR2 SYDVKM. This CDR3 region has 14 residues. The CDR3 sequence: CASSLPRGLAEAFF. DNA for the CDR3: TGTGCCAGCAGTTTACCCCGGGGTCTGGCCGAAGCTTTCTTT.

J is TRBJ1-2 and V is TRBV27; unclear D gene. Looked up from germline, CDR1 is MNHEY and CDR2 is SMNVEV (reference sequence). The V end was cut by 0 bases, the J end by 3 bases, with 5 bases between. The CDR3 contains 13 residues. CDR3 amino acids: CASSLSGYYGYTF. The DNA for the CDR3 is TGTGCCAGCAGTTTATCCGGGTACTATGGCTACACCTTC.

The chain is built from TRBV6-1 and TRBJ2-7; a possible D gene is TRBD2 (5 bases). The CDR3 extends over 14 amino acids. CDR1 is MNHNS and CDR2 is SASEGT in the germline V gene. Trimming stripped 2 bases from V and 1 base from J, with 9 bases between. As DNA, the CDR3 is TGTGCCAGCAGTGAACACGGGGAATCCTACGAGCAGTACTTC. Its translation is CASSEHGESYEQYF.

The chain carries TRBV24-1 and TRBJ2-1; tentatively, D is TRBD2 (5 bases). V shed 3 bases and J shed 8 bases, with 13 bases lying between them. The V gene's germline CDR1 is KGHDR and CDR2 SFDVKD. The CDR3 is 14 amino acids. CDR3 nucleotides: TGTGCCACCAGTGATACTCTAGCATTCGATGAGCAGTTCTTC. This translates into CATSDTLAFDEQFF.

The J gene is TRBJ2-7, the V gene TRBV5-6, with D possibly being TRBD2 (5 bases). Trimming pared 4 bases from V and 4 bases from J, leaving 12 bases between. The CDR3 extends over 13 amino acids. CDR1 is SGHDT, CDR2 YYEEEE, per germline. The CDR3 DNA reads TGTGCCAGCAGCCAAGGACTGAGATACGAGCAGTACTTC. Amino acids: CASSQGLRYEQYF.

There are a few counts of this clone. The chain has TRBV28 and TRBJ1-3, with D maybe TRBD1 (6 bases). This CDR3 contains 14 residues. Germline CDR1 MDHEN, CDR2 SYDVKM. V lost 3 bases to trimming and J lost 2 bases, with 8 bases between them. The CDR3 spells CASSFRTAGNTIYF. The CDR3 nucleotides read TGTGCCAGCAGTTTTCGGACAGCTGGAAACACCATATATTTT.

V usage is TRBV12-5 and J usage is TRBJ2-2; TRBD2 matches at 10 bases. Losses at the gene ends were 0 bases for V and 4 bases for J; bases not matched to a gene: 2. The CDR3 is 16 amino acids. Germline V gene data show CDR1 as LGHNT and CDR2 as FRNRAP. CDR3 protein: CASGLVIAGGTGELFF. In DNA form, the CDR3 reads TGTGCTAGTGGTTTGGTTATAGCGGGAGGCACCGGGGAGCTGTTTTTT. The full variable domain, completed using reference TRBV12-5 and TRBJ2-2, is DARVTQTPRHKVTEMGQEVTMRCQPILGHNTVFWYRQTMMQGLELLAYFRNRAPLDDSGMPKDRFSAEMPDATLATLKIQPSEPRDSAVYFCASGLVIAGGTGELFFGEGSRLTVL.

In regard to this clone: Other DNA sequences in the sample encode the same CDR3. V gene TRBV7-3 combines with J gene TRBJ2-5; 10 nucleotides agree with TRBD1. Germline lookup yields CDR1 SGHTA and CDR2 FQGTGA. V lost 3 bases to trimming and J lost 5 bases; unmatched junction nucleotides: 3. The CDR3 totals 14 residues. The CDR3, as DNA: TGTGCCAGCAGCTTGACAGGGGGCGTGGAGACCCAGTACTTC. Amino acid sequence: CASSLTGGVETQYF.

The chain has TRBV14 and TRBJ2-7; no firm D call. The germline V gene encodes CDR1 SGHDN and CDR2 FVKESK. The CDR3 sequence is 11 residues long. V gave up 5 bases and J gave up 3 bases, with 5 bases separating them. CDR3 residues: CASSGGYEQYF. The DNA for the CDR3 is TGTGCCAGCAGCGGCGGCTACGAGCAGTACTTC.

The chain combines TRBV7-6 with TRBJ2-5, with 11 bases identical to TRBD2. CDR1 is SGHVS, CDR2 FNYEAQ, per germline. This CDR3 is 16 amino acids long. V shed 4 bases, J shed 2 bases, and the junction held 6 bases outside the gene matches. Here the CDR3 DNA reads TGTGCCAGCAGCTCCGCCATAGCGGGAGGGCAAGAGACCCAGTACTTC. Translation gives CASSSAIAGGQETQYF. The full variable domain, rest sourced from reference TRBV7-6 and TRBJ2-5, is GAGVSQSPRYKVTKRGQDVALRCDPISGHVSLYWYRQALGQGPEFLTYFNYEAQQDKSGLPNDRFSAERPEGSISTLTIQRTEQRDSAMYRCASSSAIAGGQETQYFGPGTRLLVL.

The chain recombines TRBV19 with TRBJ1-4, with 8 positions matching TRBD1. CDR3 size: 14 residues. In germline, CDR1 is LNHDA, CDR2 SQIVND (reference sequence). The ends lost 7 bases at V and 6 bases at J; junction bases unmatched: 7. CDR3 loop: CASTIQGGDEKLFF. The CDR3 DNA reads as TGTGCCAGTACAATACAGGGGGGAGATGAAAAACTGTTTTTT.

The rearrangement uses TRBV12-5 and TRBJ2-1; TRBD2 aligns across 9 bases. CDR1 and CDR2 from the germline V gene are LGHNT and FRNRAP. There are 22 residues in the CDR3. Unmatched junction bases numbered 25, after V lost 2 bases and J lost 5 bases. The CDR3 DNA reads TGTGCTAGTGGTTTGACGCGTACCGGTCTATTGACTAGCGGAGCCCCCCACAATGAGCAGTTCTTC. Its protein is CASGLTRTGLLTSGAPHNEQFF. Supplemented by reference TRBV12-5 and TRBJ2-1, the full variable domain reads DARVTQTPRHKVTEMGQEVTMRCQPILGHNTVFWYRQTMMQGLELLAYFRNRAPLDDSGMPKDRFSAEMPDATLATLKIQPSEPRDSAVYFCASGLTRTGLLTSGAPHNEQFFGPGTRLTVL.

The J gene is TRBJ1-2, the V gene TRBV28; D not resolved. V was shortened by 6 bases and J by 7 bases, with 9 bases between the two germline ends. The germline CDR1 and CDR2 sequences are MDHEN and SYDVKM. The CDR3 contains 11 residues. CDR3 protein: CASSLNGGYTF. The CDR3 region has the DNA TGTGCCAGCAGCCTGAACGGTGGCTACACCTTC.

The chain employs TRBV5-1 and TRBJ1-4; 9 nucleotides line up with TRBD1. Germline CDR1 reads SGHRS; CDR2 reads YFSETQ. This CDR3 comprises 17 residues. Trimming at V came to 4 bases and at J to 7 bases, leaving 14 bases not matched to a gene. The CDR3 here is CASSVAPGQGMSEKLFF. The CDR3, as DNA: TGCGCCAGCAGCGTTGCACCGGGACAGGGTATGAGTGAAAAACTGTTTTTT.

The genes are TRBV6-5 and TRBJ2-5; tentative D call: TRBD1 (6 bases). With 5 bases removed from V and 1 base from J, the gap between germline ends came to 14 bases. The CDR3 consists of 15 residues. Germline loops: CDR1 MNHEY, CDR2 SVGAGI. DNA of the CDR3: TGTGCCAGCAGTCCAGGGGTAGGGCCCCAAGAGACCCAGTACTTC. Translation gives CASSPGVGPQETQYF.

V usage is TRBV5-1 and J usage is TRBJ2-7; a possible D gene is TRBD2 (5 bases). CDR1 SGHRS and CDR2 YFSETQ come from the germline V gene. Trimming took 1 base from V and 3 from J, leaving 11 bases between them. The CDR3 spans 14 residues. CDR3 bases: TGCGCCAGCAGCTTGCCCCAGGAGGACTACGAGCAGTACTTC. It specifies CASSLPQEDYEQYF.

This chain uses TRBV19 with TRBJ2-7; the D gene is possibly TRBD2 (6 bases). The CDR3 spans 16 residues. CDR1 LNHDA and CDR2 SQIVND come from the germline V gene (reference sequence). Trimming removed 1 base from V and 6 bases from J, with 19 bases in between. As DNA, the CDR3 is TGTGCCAGTAGTATAGGAGGCGGCGGGATGCCCCCCGAGCAGTACTTC. This sequence encodes CASSIGGGGMPPEQYF.

The chain combines TRBV7-9 with TRBJ1-1; D unclear. CDR1 and CDR2 (germline): SEHNR, FQNEAQ (reference sequence). The CDR3 sequence is 12 residues long. Trimming cost V 7 bases and J 4 bases, with 10 bases left between them. CDR3 in amino acids: CASTPFGTEAFF. The CDR3 region has the DNA TGTGCCAGCACCCCATTCGGCACTGAAGCTTTCTTT.

This clone was recorded at least ten times. This chain uses TRBV4-1 with TRBJ2-1, with TRBD2 matching over 12 bases. Germline CDR1 is MGHRA and CDR2 is YSYEKL. The CDR3 contains 17 residues. V was pared by 0 bases and J by 4 bases, with 4 bases of the junction left unmatched. Here the CDR3 DNA reads TGCGCCAGCAGCCAAGACCTAGCGGGAGGGCTATACAATGAGCAGTTCTTC. Amino acid sequence: CASSQDLAGGLYNEQFF.

The V gene is TRBV11-2, the J gene TRBJ2-7; 9 nucleotides match TRBD2. V lost 3 bases and J lost 1; bases outside the gene matches: 1. Germline CDR1 is SGHAT and CDR2 is FQNNGV. The CDR3 length is 14 residues. CDR3 bases: TGTGCCAGCAGCTTCGGACTAGCGTCCTACGAGCAGTACTTC. Translating gives CASSFGLASYEQYF. The variable domain in full, with the rest retrieved from reference TRBV11-2 and TRBJ2-7, is EAGVAQSPRYKIIEKRQSVAFWCNPISGHATLYWYQQILGQGPKLLIQFQNNGVVDDSQLPKDRFSAERLKGVDSTLKIQPAKLEDSAVYLCASSFGLASYEQYFGPGTRLTVT.

The gene calls are TRBV7-6 and TRBJ2-1; 10 nucleotides match TRBD2. Germline V gene data show CDR1 as SGHVS and CDR2 as FNYEAQ. V lost 2 bases to trimming and J lost 6 bases; unmatched junction nucleotides: 4. The CDR3 is 15 amino acids. This chain's CDR3 is CASSLPSGRANEQFF. The DNA for the CDR3 is TGTGCCAGCAGCTTACCCAGCGGGAGGGCCAATGAGCAGTTCTTC.

Only one count was recorded for this clone. The rearrangement links TRBV4-1 to TRBJ2-2, with TRBD1 matching 8 bases. Germline-derived CDR1 and CDR2 are MGHRA and YSYEKL. The CDR3 runs 17 residues. Trimming took 4 bases from V and 5 from J; bases not matched to a gene: 12. Written as DNA, the CDR3 is TGCGCCAGCAGCCCTCCTTTCAGGGGGCGACGTACCGGGGAGCTGTTTTTT. Translating it yields CASSPPFRGRRTGELFF.

The chain combines TRBV3-1 (or the pseudogene TRBV3-2) with TRBJ2-1; no clear D. The CDR3 is made up of 17 amino acids. Germline V gene sequence: CDR1 LGHDT, CDR2 YNNKEL (reference sequence). V was shortened by 2 bases and J by 3 bases, with 17 bases between the two germline ends. The CDR3 loop is CASSQLSLTRRYNEQFF. CDR3 bases: TGTGCCAGCAGCCAATTGTCCCTGACAAGGCGCTACAATGAGCAGTTCTTC.

The gene calls are TRBV6-5 and TRBJ1-1; no firm D call. Germline V lookup: CDR1 MNHEY, CDR2 SVGAGI. V dropped 0 bases and J dropped 5 bases, with 10 bases sitting between them. This CDR3 is 14 amino acids long. Written as DNA, the CDR3 is TGTGCCAGCAGTTACTCCCACCAGGCGACTGAAGCTTTCTTT. Translated, it gives CASSYSHQATEAFF.

The J gene is TRBJ2-7, the V gene TRBV27; D may be TRBD1 (5 bases). CDR1 MNHEY and CDR2 SMNVEV come from the germline V gene (reference sequence). V dropped 4 bases and J dropped 2 bases, with 12 bases sitting between them. The CDR3 has 14 amino acids. In DNA form, the CDR3 reads TGTGCCAGCAGTTATGCAGGGAACCCCTACGAGCAGTACTTC. It translates to CASSYAGNPYEQYF.

The chain carries TRBV25-1 and TRBJ2-3; D is uncertain. The germline V gene encodes CDR1 MGHDK and CDR2 SYGVNS. V lost 10 bases, J lost 5 bases, and 10 bases lay in between. The CDR3 covers 11 residues. CDR3 in amino acids: CATQIKDTQYF. The CDR3 DNA follows: TGTGCCACCCAGATCAAAGATACGCAGTATTTT.

The rearrangement links TRBV29-1 to TRBJ1-2; 11 nucleotides line up with TRBD1. The germline gives CDR1 SQVTM, CDR2 ANQGSEA. This CDR3 spans 17 amino acids. After removal of 6 bases from V and 0 bases from J, the junction contained 12 bases not matched to a gene. This chain's CDR3 is CSVRVGTGGPPNYGYTF. The CDR3 bases are TGCAGCGTCCGAGTAGGGACAGGGGGACCCCCTAACTATGGCTACACCTTC.